This TCR beta chain was captured in a study of cytomegalovirus exposure and HLA in healthy donors. There are 14 residues in the CDR3. V shed 7 bases and J shed 1 base, with 12 bases lying between them. The germline CDR1 and CDR2 sequences are SGHRS and YFSETQ. Amplification used 60 Vbeta primers and 13 Jbeta primers. Sequencing used immunoSEQ multiplex PCR; TCRdb keeps in-frame clones, though not all of them. The data contain around 150,000 clones, just under 80% of them seen just once; the ten biggest clones take up under 5.5%. Notes on the study in general: In a later analysis, HLA-C alleles had the fewest associated TCRs, DRB1 alleles the most.

A remark on this clone: Its antigen is currently unknown.

The sequenced sample was PBMCs. The clonotype originates from a man aged 25 to 40 in good health. The chain is built from TRBV5-1 and TRBJ2-1; D perhaps matches TRBD1 (6 bases). CDR3 sequence reads: CASESGDSYNEQFF. CDR3 bases: TGCGCCAGCGAATCAGGGGATTCCTACAATGAGCAGTTCTTC.